This T cell receptor (beta chain) was captured in a study of post-analysis software for immune sequencing data. Study-wide points: Five TRBV segments, including TRBV5-6, TRBV5-1 and TRBV20-1, were more frequent in patients than controls. Samples sharing a preparation batch grouped tightly together when assessed by F measure.

Every TCR beta cDNA library bore unique molecular identifiers. About 460,000 cDNA molecules were obtained from about 0.98 to 11 million T cells. TCRdb processed the PCR reads anew with MiXCR; each CDR3 protein has one entry. The table shows hundreds of thousands of distinct CDR3 sequences, with 59% occurring only once. The CDR3 has 12 amino acids. Germline V gene lookup returns CDR1 ENHRY and CDR2 SYGVKD. The V end lost 2 bases, the J end lost 10 bases, and 9 bases lay between the germline ends. This clonotype was detected a few times. Antigen specificity is unknown. The gene calls are TRBV10-3 and TRBJ2-1, with D uncertain. The receptor comes from a girl aged 2 to 10 with multiple sclerosis. Sample: blood. The DNA of the CDR3 is TGTGCCATCAGTGAGACCCTATCCGAGCAGTTCTTC. This sequence encodes CAISETLSEQFF.